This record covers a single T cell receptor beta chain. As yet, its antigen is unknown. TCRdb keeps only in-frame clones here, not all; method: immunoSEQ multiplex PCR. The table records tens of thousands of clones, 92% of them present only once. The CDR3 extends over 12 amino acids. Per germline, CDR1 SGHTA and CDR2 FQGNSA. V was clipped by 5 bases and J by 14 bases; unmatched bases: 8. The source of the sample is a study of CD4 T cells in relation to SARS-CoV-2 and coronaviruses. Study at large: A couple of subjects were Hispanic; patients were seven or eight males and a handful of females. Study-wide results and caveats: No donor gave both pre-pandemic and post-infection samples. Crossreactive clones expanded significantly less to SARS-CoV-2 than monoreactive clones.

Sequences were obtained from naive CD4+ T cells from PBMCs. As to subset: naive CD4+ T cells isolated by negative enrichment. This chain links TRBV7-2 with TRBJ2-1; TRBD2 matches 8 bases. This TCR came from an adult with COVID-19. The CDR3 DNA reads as TGTGCCAGCAGCCCACCGGGACTAGGAGAGTTCTTC. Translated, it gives CASSPPGLGEFF.